This T cell receptor (beta chain) is from a study of T cell responses to AZD1222 COVID-19 vaccine. Study findings and constraints: Females outnumbered males among donors, who were mostly white British; clonal diversity was possibly underestimated.

A word on this clone: What it recognizes is unknown.

This CDR3 has 14 residues. From germline, CDR1 is MDHEN and CDR2 SYDVKM. V lost 2 bases and J 6 bases, leaving 13 bases between the germline ends. Using immunoSEQ multiplex PCR, the repertoire was profiled, and TCRdb retains in-frame clones only, with some absent. The sample consists of around 59,000 clones, approximately 89% of them appearing once. The sequence was obtained from an adult who received the AZD1222 COVID-19 vaccine. Here the sequenced sample was peripheral blood, taken 28 days after the second AZD1222 dose. The chain couples TRBV28 to TRBJ1-1; possible D gene TRBD1, 5 bases. CDR3 sequence (DNA): TGTGCCAGCAGTTTAGCAGGGAGTAGCGCTGAAGCTTTCTTT. It translates to CASSLAGSSAEAFF.